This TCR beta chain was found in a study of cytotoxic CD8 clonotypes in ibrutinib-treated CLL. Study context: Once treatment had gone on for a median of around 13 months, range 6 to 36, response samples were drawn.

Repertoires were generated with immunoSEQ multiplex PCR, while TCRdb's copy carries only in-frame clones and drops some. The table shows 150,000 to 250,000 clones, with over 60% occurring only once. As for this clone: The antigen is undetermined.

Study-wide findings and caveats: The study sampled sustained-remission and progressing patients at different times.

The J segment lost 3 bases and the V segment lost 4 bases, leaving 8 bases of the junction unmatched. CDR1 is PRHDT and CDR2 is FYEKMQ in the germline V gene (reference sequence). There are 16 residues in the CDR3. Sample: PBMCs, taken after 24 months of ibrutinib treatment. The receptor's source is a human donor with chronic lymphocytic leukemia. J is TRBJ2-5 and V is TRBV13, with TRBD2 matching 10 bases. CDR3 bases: TGTGCCAGCAGCTGGGGAGGACTAGCGGAAAAAGAGACCCAGTACTTC. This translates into CASSWGGLAEKETQYF.